These 15 T cell receptor beta chains came from one sample sequenced in a study of long-term antiretroviral therapy in people with HIV. At survey level, the immunoSEQ assay was run in its v3.0 version. This table comes from immunoSEQ multiplex PCR, and its TCRdb copy is limited to in-frame clones, with some not included. Among about 22,000 clones, roughly 86% were seen once, and the ten largest hold about 4.6%. The sample consisted of unsorted PBMCs, taken 1.3 years after starting antiretroviral therapy. The receptors were gathered from a man in his fifties or sixties with HIV.

J is TRBJ1-6 and V is TRBV28; no definite D call. The germline gives CDR1 MDHEN, CDR2 SYDVKM. This CDR3 has 14 residues. Trimming removed 8 bases from V and 3 bases from J, with 11 bases in between. The CDR3 bases are TGTGCCAGCTCCCGACCTATCTATAATTCACCCCTCCACTTT. Translation: CASSRPIYNSPLHF.

The chain recombines TRBV18 with TRBJ2-5, with 7 bases matching TRBD1. V lost 4 bases to trimming and J lost 3 bases; unmatched junction nucleotides: 5. CDR1 is KGHSH, CDR2 LQKENI, per germline. The CDR3 length is 14 residues. CDR3 bases: TGTGCCAGCTCACGTAACAGGGGAGAAGAGACCCAGTACTTC. Protein: CASSRNRGEETQYF. Full variable domain (missing parts from reference TRBV18 and TRBJ2-5): NAGVMQNPRHLVRRRGQEARLRCSPMKGHSHVYWYRQLPEEGLKFMVYLQKENIIDESGMPKERFSAEFPKEGPSILRIQQVVRGDSAAYFCASSRNRGEETQYFGPGTRLLVL.

V and J are TRBV28 and TRBJ1-2; D is uncertain. Germline V gives CDR1 MDHEN, CDR2 SYDVKM. The V end lost 0 bases, the J end lost 8 bases, and 7 bases lay between the germline ends. The CDR3 is made up of 12 amino acids. CDR3 nucleotides: TGTGCCAGCAGTTTATGGGTGGGGGGCTACACCTTC. This gives the protein CASSLWVGGYTF.

This chain uses TRBV29-1 with TRBJ1-3; D gene uncertain. Trimming left V 5 bases short and J 0 bases short, with 14 bases between. The CDR3 consists of 15 residues. Per germline, CDR1 SQVTM and CDR2 ANQGSEA. The DNA for the CDR3 is TGCAGCGTTTCGGACCCTTTTAACTCTGGAAACACCATATATTTT. It specifies CSVSDPFNSGNTIYF.

The CDR3 nucleotides are TGTGCCAGCAGCTTTGGGGGCGGATTAGCGGAGGGGGACGAGCAGTACTTC. Translated: CASSFGGGLAEGDEQYF. V gene TRBV5-4 combines with J gene TRBJ2-7; either TRBD1 or TRBD2 may supply D (6 bases each). The V end was cut by 2 bases, the J end by 5 bases, with 23 bases between. The CDR3 loop spans 17 amino acids. Germline CDR1 SGHNT, CDR2 YYREEE (reference sequence).

This chain connects TRBV27 to TRBJ2-5; the match to TRBD2 covers 9 bases. CDR3 size: 16 residues. The V gene's germline CDR1 is MNHEY and CDR2 SMNVEV (reference sequence). With V trimmed by 5 bases and J by 0 bases, 7 bases remained unmatched. In DNA form, the CDR3 reads TGTGCCAGCAGTGTGGGACTAGCAAGGTACCAAGAGACCCAGTACTTC. This translates into CASSVGLARYQETQYF.

The chain carries TRBV29-1 and TRBJ2-1; D not certain. The V gene lost 7 bases and the J gene lost 0 bases, with 13 bases spanning the gap. The CDR3 consists of 14 residues. Per the germline V gene, CDR1 is SQVTM and CDR2 is ANQGSEA. CDR3 region: CSARTADSYNEQFF. CDR3 nucleotide sequence: TGCAGCGCCCGAACAGCCGACTCCTACAATGAGCAGTTCTTC.

The chain joins TRBV7-2 to TRBJ2-7; TRBD1 or TRBD2 may be the D gene (5 bases each). The CDR3 length is 16 residues. CDR1 is SGHTA and CDR2 is FQGNSA in the germline V gene. V lost 5 bases and J 0 bases, leaving 17 bases between the germline ends. DNA of the CDR3: TGTGCCAGCAGCCGACTCCCGGGGACGGGCTCCTACGAGCAGTACTTC. Its protein is CASSRLPGTGSYEQYF.

This clone has only one observation. The chain couples TRBV6-1 to TRBJ2-5; 10 bases match TRBD1. Germline assignment: CDR1 MNHNS and CDR2 SASEGT. This CDR3 has 13 amino acids. V lost 5 bases, J lost 4 bases, and 1 base stayed unmatched. The CDR3 reads CASSRQGAETQYF. The CDR3, as DNA: TGTGCCAGCAGTAGACAGGGGGCAGAGACCCAGTACTTC.

V and J are TRBV9 and TRBJ2-7, with D perhaps TRBD2 (6 bases). Per the germline V gene, CDR1 is SGDLS and CDR2 is YYNGEE. The CDR3 is made up of 15 amino acids. The V end lost 4 bases, the J end lost 0 bases, and 14 bases lay between the germline ends. CDR3: CASSPDLDYSYEQYF. For the CDR3, the DNA is TGTGCCAGCAGCCCCGATCTGGACTACTCCTACGAGCAGTACTTC.

The chain combines TRBV5-6 with TRBJ2-2; D is ambiguous. This CDR3 contains 15 residues. CDR1 and CDR2 (germline): SGHDT, YYEEEE. V was pared by 0 bases and J by 4 bases, with 10 bases between. CDR3 region: CASSLAPSSTGELFF. The CDR3 DNA is TGTGCCAGCAGCTTGGCCCCGAGTAGCACCGGGGAGCTGTTTTTT.

In its sample, this clone was seen once. The CDR3 is CASSQDWRSRGLTIYF. CDR3 DNA sequence: TGCGCCAGCAGCCAAGATTGGCGGAGCAGGGGGCTCACCATATATTTT. The rearrangement links TRBV4-3 to TRBJ1-3, with TRBD1 matching 8 bases. J was trimmed by 9 bases and V by 0 bases; bases with no gene match: 10. CDR3 size: 16 residues. From germline, CDR1 is LGHNA and CDR2 YSLEER.

The rearrangement joins TRBV9 to TRBJ1-1, with D hard to call. This CDR3 spans 15 amino acids. Germline V CDR1 and CDR2: SGDLS, YYNGEE. Deletions cut 0 bases from V and 5 bases from J, with 14 bases between. CDR3 sequence: CASSVASEAGTEAFF. In DNA, the CDR3 is TGTGCCAGCAGCGTAGCCTCGGAAGCTGGGACTGAAGCTTTCTTT.

The chain combines TRBV19 with TRBJ2-7; D may be TRBD1 or TRBD2 (5 bases each). The CDR3 totals 13 residues. Germline CDR1 LNHDA, CDR2 SQIVND (reference sequence). V was pared by 3 bases and J by 5 bases, with 11 bases between. The CDR3 sequence is CASSIWGSNEQYF. CDR3 DNA sequence: TGTGCCAGTAGTATTTGGGGGTCCAACGAGCAGTACTTC.

The chain is built from TRBV29-1 and TRBJ1-1, with 11 bases that match TRBD1. The CDR3 is 15 residues long. Germline CDR1 and CDR2: SQVTM and ANQGSEA. CDR3 protein: CSASGTGGLVTEAFF. The CDR3 bases are TGCAGTGCATCCGGGACAGGGGGATTGGTCACTGAAGCTTTCTTT.